The clone carrying this T cell receptor (beta chain) came up once. FACS enriched CD8+ TEMRA cells, while bulk CD8+ and CD4+ were negatively isolated. The sample is drawn from a study of CD8 T cells in Susac syndrome. Reverse transcription of about 0.5 to 1 ug RNA used random hexamers. The authors amplified TCR beta CDR3 across 54 Vbeta and 13 Jbeta using immunoSEQ multiplex PCR. TCRdb called the immunoSEQ multiplex PCR reads again in MiXCR, with one record for every CDR3 protein. The data contain over 140,000 distinct CDR3 sequences, 85% to 95% of them seen just once; the ten biggest clones take up roughly 0.14%. Germline assignment: CDR1 DFQATT and CDR2 SNEGSKA (reference sequence). The ends were cut back, 5 bases at V and 4 bases at J, with 14 bases in the middle. This CDR3 is 13 amino acids long.

The chain recombines TRBV20-1 with TRBJ1-1; D uncertain. This clonotype was sampled from a human donor with Susac syndrome. The specimen was CD4+ T cells from PBMCs. CDR3 region: CSAGRPGITEAFF. CDR3 nucleotide sequence: TGCAGTGCTGGCCGGCCGGGGATCACTGAAGCTTTCTTT.